The 13 T cell receptor beta chains given below trace back to one sample, sequenced in a study of technical replicates of blood from a few donors. Some clones are missing from TCRdb's copy, which holds only in-frame ones; the method was immunoSEQ multiplex PCR. The sample includes over 30,000 clones, 90% to 95% of them seen just once. The specimen was PBMCs. The receptor set was obtained from a human donor in good health. Some clones in this sample may be carry-over from other donors' samples.

The rearrangement uses TRBV29-1 and TRBJ1-1; D unresolved. The germline CDR1 and CDR2 sequences are SQVTM and ANQGSEA. This CDR3 is 13 amino acids long. V lost 6 bases to trimming and J lost 1 base, with 12 bases between them. CDR3 loop: CSVAPGRNTEAFF. DNA of the CDR3: TGCAGCGTAGCCCCTGGGCGGAACACTGAAGCTTTCTTT.

The chain recombines TRBV6-5 with TRBJ2-7; 8 bases match TRBD1. There are 15 residues in the CDR3. The germline V gene has CDR1 MNHEY and CDR2 SVGAGI. The trim removed 7 bases at V and 5 bases at J, leaving 13 bases unmatched. CDR3 in DNA: TGTGCCAGCACCAACCAAGTGACAGGGGTCAACGAGCAGTACTTC. It codes for CASTNQVTGVNEQYF.

CDR3 sequence reads: CASSLTTSPEQFF. CDR3 DNA: TGTGCCAGCAGCTTAACAACTAGCCCTGAGCAGTTCTTC. The chain carries TRBV5-5 and TRBJ2-1, with D perhaps TRBD2 (6 bases). CDR3 length: 13 residues. Germline assignment: CDR1 SGHKS and CDR2 YYEKEE (reference sequence). Trimming shortened V by 2 bases and J by 9 bases, and 12 bases separated the two germline ends. Looking up the rest from reference TRBV5-5 and TRBJ2-1 gives the full variable domain: DAGVTQSPTHLIKTRGQQVTLRCSPISGHKSVSWYQQVLGQGPQFIFQYYEKEERGRGNFPDRFSARQFPNYSSELNVNALLLGDSALYLCASSLTTSPEQFFGPGTRLTVL.

This chain uses TRBV7-2 with TRBJ2-1; D call uncertain. V dropped 2 bases and J dropped 5 bases, with 13 bases sitting between them. This CDR3 comprises 15 residues. Germline V gene data show CDR1 as SGHTA and CDR2 as FQGNSA. For the CDR3, the DNA is TGTGCCAGCAGCTTATTACGAGCCTCGAACAATGAGCAGTTCTTC. Translating it yields CASSLLRASNNEQFF.

This clone was seen a single time. The chain couples TRBV5-1 to TRBJ1-2; D perhaps matches TRBD1 (5 bases). With 0 bases removed from V and 8 bases from J, the gap between germline ends came to 14 bases. The V gene's germline CDR1 is SGHRS and CDR2 YFSETQ. There are 14 residues in the CDR3. Here the CDR3 reads CASSLAWGSPGYTF. CDR3 DNA: TGCGCCAGCAGCTTGGCCTGGGGCAGCCCCGGCTACACCTTC.

The chain recombines TRBV7-2 with TRBJ1-2, with 11 nucleotides matching TRBD1. CDR1 and CDR2 (germline): SGHTA, FQGNSA. The CDR3 length is 16 residues. The junction had 8 bases not matched to a gene; V was cut back by 5 bases and J by 3 bases. CDR3 nucleotide sequence: TGTGCCAGCAGCCATCGGACAGGGGGCAGTGACTATGGCTACACCTTC. Protein product: CASSHRTGGSDYGYTF.

This chain joins TRBV18 and TRBJ1-2, with D possibly being TRBD1 (6 bases). The CDR3 length is 14 residues. The germline V and J ends were trimmed by 3 bases and 6 bases, with 14 bases remaining between them. From germline, CDR1 is KGHSH and CDR2 LQKENI. CDR3: CASSPWEGVDGYTF. In DNA, the CDR3 is TGTGCCAGCTCACCCTGGGAGGGGGTCGATGGCTACACCTTC.

V usage is TRBV2 and J usage is TRBJ1-3, with D tentatively TRBD1 (5 bases). The CDR3 is 15 residues long. Deletions cut 0 bases from V and 8 bases from J, with 14 bases between. The germline V gene has CDR1 SNHLY and CDR2 FYNNEI. The CDR3 nucleotides read TGTGCCAGCAGTGAAGCTGGAGGGGTTAGGTACACCATATATTTT. This sequence encodes CASSEAGGVRYTIYF.

In its sample, this clone was seen a few times. V usage is TRBV7-3 and J usage is TRBJ2-7; 10 nucleotides match TRBD1. This CDR3 comprises 16 residues. The trim removed 5 bases at V and 4 bases at J, leaving 11 bases unmatched. Germline V CDR1 and CDR2: SGHTA, FQGTGA. CDR3 region: CASSPSGQGVLYEQYF. For the CDR3, the DNA is TGTGCCAGCAGCCCCTCAGGACAGGGGGTATTGTACGAGCAGTACTTC.

The V gene is TRBV7-3, the J gene TRBJ2-7; possibly TRBD1 for D (5 bases). This CDR3 has 15 residues. The germline V and J ends were trimmed by 1 base and 6 bases, with 16 bases remaining between them. CDR1 is SGHTA, CDR2 FQGTGA, per germline. The CDR3 coding sequence is TGTGCCAGCAGCTTAATCGGAAGGGGTCTTAGCGAGCAGTACTTC. Protein sequence: CASSLIGRGLSEQYF. Full variable domain (missing parts from reference TRBV7-3 and TRBJ2-7): GAGVSQTPSNKVTEKGKYVELRCDPISGHTALYWYRQSLGQGPEFLIYFQGTGAADDSGLPNDRFFAVRPEGSVSTLKIQRTERGDSAVYLCASSLIGRGLSEQYFGPGTRLTVT.

The table lists this clone with a few counts. This chain links TRBV4-3 with TRBJ2-1; 9 positions match TRBD2. The CDR3 has 16 amino acids. Germline V CDR1 and CDR2: LGHNA, YSLEER. The ends lost 4 bases at V and 1 base at J; junction bases unmatched: 5. DNA for the CDR3: TGCGCCAGCAGCCCCCGGCTAGCGGGATCCTACAATGAGCAGTTCTTC. The encoded protein is CASSPRLAGSYNEQFF.

The sample holds one count of this clone. This chain links TRBV14 with TRBJ2-7; a weak D match, TRBD2 (7 bases). Trimming shortened V by 4 bases and J by 5 bases, and 18 bases separated the two germline ends. CDR3 length: 15 amino acids. Per the germline V gene, CDR1 is SGHDN and CDR2 is FVKESK. The CDR3 reads CASSPGGGFPHEQYF. For the CDR3, the DNA is TGTGCCAGCAGCCCTGGCGGGGGCTTCCCCCACGAGCAGTACTTC.

This chain joins TRBV27 and TRBJ2-7, with a weak D call TRBD1 (5 bases). The CDR3 spans 14 residues. CDR1 is MNHEY, CDR2 SMNVEV, per germline (reference sequence). The germline V and J ends were trimmed by 6 bases and 2 bases, with 14 bases remaining between them. CDR3 residues: CASRQGLLAYEQYF. CDR3 DNA: TGTGCCAGCAGGCAGGGTCTTTTAGCCTACGAGCAGTACTTC.